This TCR beta chain was documented in a study of shared clonotypes between healthy human individuals. Findings of the study overall: Naive subsets typically showed greater estimated richness than memory subsets.

Those who donated were healthy HIV-negative adults, with no recent acute infections or vaccinations reported. About this clone: What it binds is unknown.

Method: immunoSEQ multiplex PCR; TCRdb's copy keeps in-frame clones and lacks some. The table lists 550,000 to 850,000 clones, 72% of them singletons. Sequencing input: memory CD4+ T cells sorted from blood. As to subset: CD45RA-negative fraction. The TCR was taken from a woman aged 25-40 years in good health.

The CDR3 DNA sequence: TGTGCCAGCCTTAGCGGGCCCGGGGTTCGTAATCAGCCCCAGCATTTT. Protein sequence: CASLSGPGVRNQPQHF. The chain uses TRBV2 and TRBJ1-5; D gene uncertain. CDR1 is SNHLY and CDR2 is FYNNEI in the germline V gene. V was trimmed by 8 bases and J by 4 bases, leaving 21 bases between them. The CDR3 is made up of 16 amino acids.